Below are 10 T cell receptor beta chains sequenced from a single sample in a study of T cells in Graves' hyperthyroidism and ophthalmopathy. RNA transcripts were the template for amplifying TCR beta CDR3 regions. Researchers ran a first-round RT-PCR on the TCR CDR3 using the HTBI primer set. TCRdb re-called the multiplex PCR reads through MiXCR, storing one row per CDR3 protein. The table has under 450,000 distinct CDR3 sequences, 13% seen once. The source material was blood. Receptors originate from a man younger than 45 with Graves' hyperthyroidism that later progressed to Graves' ophthalmopathy.

This clonotype was seen more than once but under ten times. V gene TRBV7-9 combines with J gene TRBJ1-5, with 7 positions matching TRBD1. Germline loops: CDR1 SEHNR, CDR2 FQNEAQ (reference sequence). The length of the CDR3 is 16 residues. Losses at the gene ends were 4 bases for V and 7 bases for J; bases not matched to a gene: 13. The CDR3 DNA reads TGTGCCAGCAGCTATAGCCCTCGGACAGGACGGCAGCCCCAGCATTTT. This translates into CASSYSPRTGRQPQHF.

The chain recombines TRBV10-1 with TRBJ2-7; D possibly uses TRBD1 or TRBD2 (5 bases each). There are 15 residues in the CDR3. The germline V gene has CDR1 WNHNN and CDR2 SYGVQD (reference sequence). Trimming cost V 2 bases and J 3 bases, with 14 bases left between them. The CDR3 here is CASSEKPRGHYEQYF. As DNA, the CDR3 is TGCGCCAGCAGTGAGAAGCCCCGGGGCCACTACGAGCAGTACTTC.

Only a few counts were recorded for this clonotype. Here the CDR3 reads CASTGGWGGYTF. CDR3 coding DNA: TGTGCCAGCACAGGGGGCTGGGGAGGCTACACCTTC. This rearrangement joins TRBV25-1 to TRBJ1-2; 8 positions agree with TRBD1. The junction had 6 bases not matched to a gene; V was cut back by 7 bases and J by 8 bases. The CDR3 spans 12 residues. Per germline, CDR1 MGHDK and CDR2 SYGVNS.

This clonotype has just a few counts. The J gene is TRBJ1-2, the V gene TRBV7-9; D unresolved. Between the trimmed V and J ends, which lost 5 bases and 5 bases, there was a span of 15 bases. This CDR3 spans 14 amino acids. Per germline, CDR1 SEHNR and CDR2 FQNEAQ (reference sequence). CDR3 protein: CASSRLTGRYGYTF. CDR3 bases: TGTGCCAGCAGCCGACTAACGGGGAGGTATGGCTACACCTTC. Together with reference TRBV7-9 and TRBJ1-2, the CDR3 gives the full variable domain: DTGVSQNPRHKITKRGQNVTFRCDPISEHNRLYWYRQTLGQGPEFLTYFQNEAQLEKSRLLSDRFSAERPKGSFSTLEIQRTEQGDSAMYLCASSRLTGRYGYTFGSGTRLTVV.

This clonotype was picked up a small number of times. V and J are TRBV28 and TRBJ2-7, with 8 bases aligning to TRBD2. The germline gives CDR1 MDHEN, CDR2 SYDVKM. CDR3 length equals 15 residues. V shed 5 bases and J 4 bases; nucleotides not matched to a gene: 10. For the CDR3, the DNA is TGTGCCAGCAGTAAGACTAGCGAGATTTGGTACGAGCAGTACTTC. It translates to CASSKTSEIWYEQYF. The variable domain in full, completed from reference TRBV28 and TRBJ2-7, reads DVKVTQSSRYLVKRTGEKVFLECVQDMDHENMFWYRQDPGLGLRLIYFSYDVKMKEKGDIPEGYSVSREKKERFSLILESASTNQTSMYLCASSKTSEIWYEQYFGPGTRLTVT.

This clonotype was recorded a few times. The CDR3 DNA follows: TGTGCCTGGAGTGTGGACCAGGGCAACTATGGCTACACCTTC. This gives the protein CAWSVDQGNYGYTF. The gene calls are TRBV30 and TRBJ1-2; possible D gene TRBD1, 5 bases. CDR1 and CDR2 (germline): GTSNPN, SVGIG (reference sequence). Trimming took off 0 bases at V and 2 bases at J, with 10 bases between the two ends. This CDR3 is built from 14 residues.

This clonotype was counted at least ten times. The chain is built from TRBV28 and TRBJ1-5, with TRBD1 matching over 8 bases. The CDR3 is 14 amino acids. V was pared by 10 bases and J by 2 bases, with 7 bases of the junction left unmatched. Germline lookup yields CDR1 MDHEN and CDR2 SYDVKM. The CDR3 DNA is TGTGCCACCGAGGGGACAGGAGGCAATCAGCCCCAGCATTTT. It encodes CATEGTGGNQPQHF.

In this sample, this clonotype turned up a few times. V is TRBV20-1 and J is TRBJ2-1; 8 nucleotides match TRBD1. The CDR3 runs 19 residues. The J segment lost 5 bases and the V segment lost 2 bases, leaving 20 bases of the junction unmatched. Germline assignment: CDR1 DFQATT and CDR2 SNEGSKA (reference sequence). The CDR3 region is CSARLTGSRKDRVNNEQFF. The DNA for the CDR3 is TGCAGTGCTAGACTTACCGGCAGCAGGAAGGACAGGGTGAACAATGAGCAGTTCTTC.

A few counts support this clonotype. The rearrangement links TRBV30 to TRBJ2-2; no clear D gene. Trimming took off 4 bases at V and 0 bases at J, with 12 bases between the two ends. CDR1 and CDR2 (germline): GTSNPN, SVGIG (reference sequence). This CDR3 region has 15 residues. The CDR3 nucleotides read TGTGCCTGGACGGTGGGAATTTCGAACACCGGGGAGCTGTTTTTT. Translation gives CAWTVGISNTGELFF.

This clonotype was counted many times. The CDR3 nucleotides are TGTGCCAGCAGTTCGATCGGACTATTCTACAATGAGCAGTTCTTC. It specifies CASSSIGLFYNEQFF. The chain is built from TRBV6-2 or TRBV6-3 and TRBJ2-1, with D possibly matching TRBD2 (6 bases). The CDR3 has 15 residues. Germline V lookup: CDR1 MNHEY, CDR2 SVGEGT. The V gene lost 4 bases and the J gene lost 3 bases, with 13 bases spanning the gap.